This T cell receptor beta chain was identified in a study of T cell responses to AZD1222 COVID-19 vaccine. Assay: immunoSEQ multiplex PCR; the TCRdb copy retains only in-frame clones and omits some. The sample shows about 78,000 clones, roughly 80% of them seen only once. Broader study findings: Seropositive AZD1222 recipients at baseline numbered only 6 or 7.

V lost 2 bases and J lost 6; bases outside the gene matches: 4. In germline, CDR1 is SGHTA, CDR2 FQGNSA. There are 14 residues in the CDR3. This clone has only one observation. What it binds is not known. Sequencing used peripheral blood, obtained on day 0 of AZD1222 vaccination. The V gene is TRBV7-2, the J gene TRBJ2-7, with 10 bases matching TRBD2. This clonotype was obtained from an adult in good health. The CDR3 protein is CASSLSSGRPEQYF. The CDR3, as DNA: TGTGCCAGCAGCTTATCTAGCGGGAGACCCGAGCAGTACTTC.